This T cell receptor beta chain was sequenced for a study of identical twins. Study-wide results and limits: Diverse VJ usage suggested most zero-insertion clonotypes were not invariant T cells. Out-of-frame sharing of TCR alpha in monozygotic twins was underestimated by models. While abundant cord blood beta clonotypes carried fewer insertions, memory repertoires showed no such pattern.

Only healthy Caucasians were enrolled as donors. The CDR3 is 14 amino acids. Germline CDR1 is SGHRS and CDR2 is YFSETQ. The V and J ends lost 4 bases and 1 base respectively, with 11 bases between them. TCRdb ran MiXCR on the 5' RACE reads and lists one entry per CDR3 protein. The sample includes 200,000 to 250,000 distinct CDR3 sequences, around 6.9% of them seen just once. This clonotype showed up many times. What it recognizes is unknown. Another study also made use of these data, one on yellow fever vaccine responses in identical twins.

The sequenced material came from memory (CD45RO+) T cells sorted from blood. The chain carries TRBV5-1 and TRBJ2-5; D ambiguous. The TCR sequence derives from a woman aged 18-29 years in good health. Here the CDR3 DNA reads TGCGCCAGCAGCCTCCTACGAGGCCAAGAGACCCAGTACTTC. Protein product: CASSLLRGQETQYF.